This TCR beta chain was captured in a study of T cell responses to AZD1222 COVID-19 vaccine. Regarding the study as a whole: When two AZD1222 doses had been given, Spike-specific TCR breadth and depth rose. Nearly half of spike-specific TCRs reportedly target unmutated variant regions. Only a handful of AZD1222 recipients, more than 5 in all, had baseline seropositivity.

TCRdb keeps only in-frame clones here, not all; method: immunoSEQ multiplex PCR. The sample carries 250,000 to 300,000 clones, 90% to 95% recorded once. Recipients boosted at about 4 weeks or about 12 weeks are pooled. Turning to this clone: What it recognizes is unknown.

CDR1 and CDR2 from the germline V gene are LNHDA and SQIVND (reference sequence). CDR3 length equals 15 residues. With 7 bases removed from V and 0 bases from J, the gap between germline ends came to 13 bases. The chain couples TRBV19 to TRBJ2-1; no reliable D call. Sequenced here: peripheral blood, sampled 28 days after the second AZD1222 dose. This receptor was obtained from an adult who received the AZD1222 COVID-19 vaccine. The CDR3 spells CASTIGLSSYNEQFF. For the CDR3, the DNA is TGTGCCAGTACAATCGGCCTCAGCTCCTACAATGAGCAGTTCTTC. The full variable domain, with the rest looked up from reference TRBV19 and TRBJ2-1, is DGGITQSPKYLFRKEGQNVTLSCEQNLNHDAMYWYRQDPGQGLRLIYYSQIVNDFQKGDIAEGYSVSREKKESFPLTVTSAQKNPTAFYLCASTIGLSSYNEQFFGPGTRLTVL.